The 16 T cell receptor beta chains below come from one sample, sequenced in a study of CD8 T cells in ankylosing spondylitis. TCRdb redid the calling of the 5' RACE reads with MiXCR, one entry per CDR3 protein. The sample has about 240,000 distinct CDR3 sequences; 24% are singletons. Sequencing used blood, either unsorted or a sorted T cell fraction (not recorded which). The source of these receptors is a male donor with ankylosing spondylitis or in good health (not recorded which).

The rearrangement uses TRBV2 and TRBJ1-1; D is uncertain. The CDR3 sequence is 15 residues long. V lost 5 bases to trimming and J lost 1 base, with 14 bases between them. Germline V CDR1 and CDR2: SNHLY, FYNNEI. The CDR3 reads CASSWANTRNTEAFF. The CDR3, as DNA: TGTGCCAGCAGTTGGGCCAACACCAGGAACACTGAAGCTTTCTTT.

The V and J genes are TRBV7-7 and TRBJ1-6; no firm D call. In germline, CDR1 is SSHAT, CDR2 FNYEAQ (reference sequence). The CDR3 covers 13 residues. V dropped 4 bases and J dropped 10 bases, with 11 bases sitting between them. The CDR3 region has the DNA TGTGCCAGCAGCTCCTCCGAAGGATCACCCCTCCACTTT. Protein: CASSSSEGSPLHF.

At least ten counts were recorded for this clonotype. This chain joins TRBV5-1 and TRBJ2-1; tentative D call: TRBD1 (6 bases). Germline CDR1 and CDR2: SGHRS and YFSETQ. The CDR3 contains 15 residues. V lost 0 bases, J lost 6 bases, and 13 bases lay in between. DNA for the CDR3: TGCGCCAGCAGCTTGGAGGGTGGCAGGGGCAATGAGCAGTTCTTC. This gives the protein CASSLEGGRGNEQFF.

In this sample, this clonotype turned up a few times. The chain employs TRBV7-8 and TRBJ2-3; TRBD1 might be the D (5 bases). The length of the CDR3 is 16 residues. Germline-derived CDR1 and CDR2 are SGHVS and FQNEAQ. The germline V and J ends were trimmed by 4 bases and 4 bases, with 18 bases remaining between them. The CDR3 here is CASSSPRRQSPDTQYF. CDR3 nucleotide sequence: TGTGCCAGCAGCTCGCCAAGAAGACAGTCCCCAGATACGCAGTATTTT.

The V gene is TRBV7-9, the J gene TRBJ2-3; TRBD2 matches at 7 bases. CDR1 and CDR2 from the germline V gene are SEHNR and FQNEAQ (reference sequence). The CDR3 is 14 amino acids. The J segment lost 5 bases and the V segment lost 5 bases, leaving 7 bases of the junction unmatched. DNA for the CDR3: TGTGCCAGCAGCCCATCGCGGGGGAAAGATACGCAGTATTTT. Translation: CASSPSRGKDTQYF.

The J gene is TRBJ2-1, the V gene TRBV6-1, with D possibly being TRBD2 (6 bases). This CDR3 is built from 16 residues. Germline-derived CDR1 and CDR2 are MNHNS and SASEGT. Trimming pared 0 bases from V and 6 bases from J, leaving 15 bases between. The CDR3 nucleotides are TGTGCCAGCAGTGAAGCCCAGACCGGGACTCGCAATGAGCAGTTCTTC. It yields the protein CASSEAQTGTRNEQFF.

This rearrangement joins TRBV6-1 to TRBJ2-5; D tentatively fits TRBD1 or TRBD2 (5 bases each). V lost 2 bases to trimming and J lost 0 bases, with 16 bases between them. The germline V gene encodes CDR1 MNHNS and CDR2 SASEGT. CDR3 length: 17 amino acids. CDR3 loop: CASSEHGARGHQETQYF. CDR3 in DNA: TGTGCCAGCAGTGAACACGGGGCCAGAGGGCACCAAGAGACCCAGTACTTC.

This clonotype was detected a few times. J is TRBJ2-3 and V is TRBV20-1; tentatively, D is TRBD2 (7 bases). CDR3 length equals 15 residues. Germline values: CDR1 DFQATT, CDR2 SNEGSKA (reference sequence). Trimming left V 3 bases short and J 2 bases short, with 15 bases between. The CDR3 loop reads CSASRGGAFTDTQYF. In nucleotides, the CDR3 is TGCAGTGCTAGTAGGGGGGGAGCCTTCACAGATACGCAGTATTTT.

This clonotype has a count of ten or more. The CDR3 DNA reads TGTGCCAGCAGCAGGGGCTTAGCATTCGGCTACACCTTC. Protein: CASSRGLAFGYTF. The chain combines TRBV6-1 with TRBJ1-2, with D tentatively TRBD1 (6 bases). The CDR3 runs 13 residues. V was pared by 6 bases and J by 8 bases, with 16 bases between. CDR1 MNHNS and CDR2 SASEGT come from the germline V gene.

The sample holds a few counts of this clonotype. The CDR3 region is CASSSDGVQETQYF. CDR3 in DNA: TGTGCCAGCAGTTCTGACGGGGTGCAAGAGACCCAGTACTTC. This rearrangement joins TRBV27 to TRBJ2-5, with a weak D call TRBD2 (5 bases). The CDR3 runs 14 residues. Germline V gene sequence: CDR1 MNHEY, CDR2 SMNVEV (reference sequence). Trimming stripped 4 bases from V and 2 bases from J, with 11 bases between.

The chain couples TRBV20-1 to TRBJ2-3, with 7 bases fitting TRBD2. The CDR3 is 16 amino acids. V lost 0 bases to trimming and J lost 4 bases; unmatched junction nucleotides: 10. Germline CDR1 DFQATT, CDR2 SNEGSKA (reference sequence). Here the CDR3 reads CSARDPTSVMADTQYF. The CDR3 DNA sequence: TGCAGTGCTAGAGATCCCACTAGCGTCATGGCAGATACGCAGTATTTT.

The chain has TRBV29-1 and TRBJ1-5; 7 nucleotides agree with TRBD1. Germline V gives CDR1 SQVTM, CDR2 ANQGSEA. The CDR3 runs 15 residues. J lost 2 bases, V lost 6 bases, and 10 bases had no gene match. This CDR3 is CSVNEGAGGNQPQHF. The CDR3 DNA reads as TGCAGCGTCAATGAGGGGGCCGGCGGCAATCAGCCCCAGCATTTT.

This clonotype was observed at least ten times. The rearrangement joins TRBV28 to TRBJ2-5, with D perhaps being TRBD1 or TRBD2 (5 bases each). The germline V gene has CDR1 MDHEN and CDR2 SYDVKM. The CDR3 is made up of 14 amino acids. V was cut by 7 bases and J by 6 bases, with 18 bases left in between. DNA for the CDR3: TGTGCCAGCAAGGTCCCCGGGGCGCAGAAGACCCAGTACTTC. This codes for CASKVPGAQKTQYF. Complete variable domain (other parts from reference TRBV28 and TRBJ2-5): DVKVTQSSRYLVKRTGEKVFLECVQDMDHENMFWYRQDPGLGLRLIYFSYDVKMKEKGDIPEGYSVSREKKERFSLILESASTNQTSMYLCASKVPGAQKTQYFGPGTRLLVL.

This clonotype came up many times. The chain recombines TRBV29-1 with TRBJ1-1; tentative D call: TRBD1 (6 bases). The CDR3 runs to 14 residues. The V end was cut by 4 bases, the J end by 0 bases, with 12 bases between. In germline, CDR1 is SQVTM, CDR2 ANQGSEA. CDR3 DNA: TGCAGCGTTGCGGTAACAGGGCTGAACACTGAAGCTTTCTTT. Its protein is CSVAVTGLNTEAFF.

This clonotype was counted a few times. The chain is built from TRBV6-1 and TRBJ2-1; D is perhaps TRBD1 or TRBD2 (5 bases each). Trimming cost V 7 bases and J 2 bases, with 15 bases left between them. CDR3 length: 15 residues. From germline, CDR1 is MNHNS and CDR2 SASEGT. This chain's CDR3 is CASTFEGFAYNEQFF. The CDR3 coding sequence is TGTGCCAGCACCTTTGAGGGGTTTGCCTACAATGAGCAGTTCTTC.

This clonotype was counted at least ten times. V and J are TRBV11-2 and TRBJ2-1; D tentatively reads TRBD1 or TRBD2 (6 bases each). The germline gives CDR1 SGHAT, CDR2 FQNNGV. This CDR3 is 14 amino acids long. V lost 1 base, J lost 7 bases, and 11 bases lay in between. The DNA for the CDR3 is TGTGCCAGCAGCTTAGCGGGGGCAGGGAATGAGCAGTTCTTC. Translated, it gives CASSLAGAGNEQFF. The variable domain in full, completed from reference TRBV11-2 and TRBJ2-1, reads EAGVAQSPRYKIIEKRQSVAFWCNPISGHATLYWYQQILGQGPKLLIQFQNNGVVDDSQLPKDRFSAERLKGVDSTLKIQPAKLEDSAVYLCASSLAGAGNEQFFGPGTRLTVL.